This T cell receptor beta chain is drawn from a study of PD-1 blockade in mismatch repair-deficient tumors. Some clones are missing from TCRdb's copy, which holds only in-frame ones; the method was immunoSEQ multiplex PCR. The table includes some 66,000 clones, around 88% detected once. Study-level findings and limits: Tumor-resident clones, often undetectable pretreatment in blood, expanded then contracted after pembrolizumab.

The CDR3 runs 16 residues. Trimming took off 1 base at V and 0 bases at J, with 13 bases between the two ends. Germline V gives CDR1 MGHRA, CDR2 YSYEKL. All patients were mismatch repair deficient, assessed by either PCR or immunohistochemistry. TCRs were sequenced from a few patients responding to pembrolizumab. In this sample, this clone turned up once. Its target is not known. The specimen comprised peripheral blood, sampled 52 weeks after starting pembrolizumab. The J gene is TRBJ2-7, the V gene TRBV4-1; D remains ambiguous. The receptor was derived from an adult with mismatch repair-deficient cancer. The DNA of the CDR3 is TGCGCCAGCAGCCAAGGTGGGTCCGGCGGCTCCTACGAGCAGTACTTC. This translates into CASSQGGSGGSYEQYF.